These T cell receptor beta chains were read from a single sample in a study of CD8 T cells in Susac syndrome. MiXCR, run by TCRdb on the immunoSEQ multiplex PCR reads, gives a single entry per CDR3 protein. The repertoire includes about 140,000 distinct CDR3 sequences, almost 96% of them detected once, and about 0.08% sits in the top ten. The sequenced material came from CD4+ T cells from PBMCs. Receptors originate from a human donor with Susac syndrome. Both conserved end residues are part of each CDR3. The order of the fields is clone size, V gene, D gene, J gene, CDR3 DNA, CDR3 protein. The D gene is left open where the match is weak. Rows give clone size only sometimes, using once, few, many, or a class for an expanded clone.

NA	TRBV12-3/TRBV12-4	TRBD1	TRBJ2-2	TGTGCCAGCAGTTTGACAGGGTACACCGGGGAGCTGTTTTTT	CASSLTGYTGELFF
few	TRBV27	TRBD1	TRBJ2-3	TGTGCCACCCGAGGGGGACAGAGCACAGATACGCAGTATTTT	CATRGGQSTDTQYF
NA	TRBV24-1	NA	TRBJ2-1	TGTGCCACCAGTGCTAAGGGGCCGGAGATCTACAATGAGCAGTTCTTC	CATSAKGPEIYNEQFF
NA	TRBV7-2	NA	TRBJ2-5	TGTGCCAGCAGTCCTAGCGCCAACCAAGAGACCCAGTACTTC	CASSPSANQETQYF
NA	TRBV18	NA	TRBJ1-5	TGTGCCAGCTCACCAGGGCAGACAGGTCAGCCCCAGCATTTT	CASSPGQTGQPQHF
NA	TRBV6-6	TRBD2	TRBJ2-2	TGTGCCAGCACCCGCGGGAGGGCCTTCACCGGGGAGCTGTTTTTT	CASTRGRAFTGELFF
NA	TRBV29-1	NA	TRBJ2-3	TGCAGCGTTGAAGGAACAGATACGCAGTATTTT	CSVEGTDTQYF
NA	TRBV6-2/TRBV6-3	TRBD1	TRBJ2-2	TGTGCCAGCAGAAAAGGGACAGCCAACACCGGGGAGCTGTTTTTT	CASRKGTANTGELFF
NA	TRBV4-1	TRBD1	TRBJ2-1	TGCGCCAGCAGCCCGGGACAGGGGGCTTTGGATGAGCAGTTCTTC	CASSPGQGALDEQFF
NA	TRBV19	NA	TRBJ2-3	TGTGCCAGTAGTTATTTGGAGGATACGCAGTATTTT	CASSYLEDTQYF
NA	TRBV12-3/TRBV12-4	NA	TRBJ2-1	TGTGCCAGCAGAGAGGGGAGGACAAGCACGTTCTTC	CASREGRTSTFF
NA	TRBV27	TRBD1	TRBJ1-5	TGTGCCAGCAGTTTGGGTCAGGGGGCAGGTCAGCCCCAGCATTTT	CASSLGQGAGQPQHF
NA	TRBV2	TRBD1	TRBJ2-5	TGTGCCAGCAGGGGACAGCAAGAGACCCAGTACTTC	CASRGQQETQYF
NA	TRBV1	NA	TRBJ2-7	TGCACCAGCAGCCACCGGGGACAGTGGACAGGTGCCTACGAGCAGTACTTC	CTSSHRGQWTGAYEQYF
NA	TRBV19	NA	TRBJ1-2	TGTGCCACTCACGACTTAGGCCGGATAAATCGTGGCTACACCTTC	CATHDLGRINRGYTF
NA	TRBV5-1	TRBD2	TRBJ2-2	TGCGCCAGCAGCTTGGCCACTAGCGGGAAGGGCACCGGGGAGCTGTTTTTT	CASSLATSGKGTGELFF
NA	TRBV25-1	NA	TRBJ1-1	TGTGCCAGCAGTATGGTGGAGAACACTGAAGCTTTCTTT	CASSMVENTEAFF
NA	TRBV7-2	NA	TRBJ2-1	TGTGCCAGCAGACCAAGTGGGTCCAGGGCGTTCTACAATGAGCAGTTCTTC	CASRPSGSRAFYNEQFF
NA	TRBV18	TRBD2	TRBJ2-5	TGTGCCAGCTCACCACCGGGACTAGCAAAAGAGACCCAGTACTTC	CASSPPGLAKETQYF
NA	TRBV20-1	NA	TRBJ2-1	TGCAGTGCTAGGAGGGCAGAGTACAATGAGCAGTTCTTC	CSARRAEYNEQFF
NA	TRBV2	NA	TRBJ1-4	TGTGCCAGCAGTGAACAGGGGACTGAAAAACTGTTTTTT	CASSEQGTEKLFF
NA	TRBV29-1	TRBD1	TRBJ2-6	TGCAGCGTAGCCGGACAGGGCAACGTCCTGACTTTC	CSVAGQGNVLTF
NA	TRBV5-1	NA	TRBJ2-7	TGCGCCAGCAGCCAAGGGGACTCGACGCAGTACTTC	CASSQGDSTQYF
NA	TRBV12-3/TRBV12-4	TRBD1	TRBJ1-1	TGTGCCAGCAGCCAACAGGGGGTGTACACTGAAGCTTTCTTT	CASSQQGVYTEAFF
NA	TRBV20-1	TRBD2	TRBJ2-3	TGCAGTGCCAGCCGGACTAGCGGGGTAGATACGCAGTATTTT	CSASRTSGVDTQYF
NA	TRBV20-1	TRBD2	TRBJ2-7	TGCAGTGCTAAAGGACTAGCGGGCCACGAGCAGTACTTC	CSAKGLAGHEQYF
NA	TRBV4-1	NA	TRBJ1-6	TGCGCCAGCAGCCAAGATGATTTGGGCAATTCACCCCTCCACTTT	CASSQDDLGNSPLHF
NA	TRBV5-4	NA	TRBJ2-7	TGTGCCAGCAGCTTGACGGACAGTTCCTACGAGCAGTACTTC	CASSLTDSSYEQYF
NA	TRBV29-1	NA	TRBJ2-1	TGCAGCGTTCTTGGGTGGTCCTACAATGAGCAGTTCTTC	CSVLGWSYNEQFF
NA	TRBV5-1	NA	TRBJ2-3	TGCGCCAGCAGCTTGGACGGGCCCCGCACAGATACGCAGTATTTT	CASSLDGPRTDTQYF
NA	TRBV29-1	NA	TRBJ2-3	TGCAGCGTTGAGACGGGGAAGGGCGTCACAGATACGCAGTATTTT	CSVETGKGVTDTQYF
NA	TRBV4-1	NA	TRBJ2-7	TGCGCCAGCAGTCCCACAGGCGTACGTACCTACGAGCAGTACTTC	CASSPTGVRTYEQYF
once	TRBV19	NA	TRBJ2-5	TGTGCCAGTAGTTCCAGAATCCAAGAGACCCAGTACTTC	CASSSRIQETQYF
NA	TRBV5-1	NA	TRBJ2-5	TGCGCCAGCAGGTTAACTCCACTGTACCAAGAGACCCAGTACTTC	CASRLTPLYQETQYF